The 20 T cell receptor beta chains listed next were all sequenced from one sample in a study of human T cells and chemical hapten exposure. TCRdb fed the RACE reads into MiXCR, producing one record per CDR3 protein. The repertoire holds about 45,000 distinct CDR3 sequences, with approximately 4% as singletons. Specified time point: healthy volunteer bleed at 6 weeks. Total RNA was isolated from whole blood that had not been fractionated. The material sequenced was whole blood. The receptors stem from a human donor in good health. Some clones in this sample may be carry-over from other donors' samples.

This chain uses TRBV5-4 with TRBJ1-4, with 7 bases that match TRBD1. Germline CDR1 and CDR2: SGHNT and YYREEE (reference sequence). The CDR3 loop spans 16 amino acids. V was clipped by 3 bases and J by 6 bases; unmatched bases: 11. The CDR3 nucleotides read TGTGCCAGCAGCTCGGGGACAGTGACTACTGATGAAAAACTGTTTTTT. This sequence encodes CASSSGTVTTDEKLFF.

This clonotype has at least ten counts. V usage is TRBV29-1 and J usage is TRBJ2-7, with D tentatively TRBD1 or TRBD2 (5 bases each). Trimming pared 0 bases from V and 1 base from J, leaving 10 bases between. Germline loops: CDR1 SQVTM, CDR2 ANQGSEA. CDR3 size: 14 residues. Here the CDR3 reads CSVEDLGESYEQYF. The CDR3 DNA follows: TGCAGCGTTGAAGATCTAGGGGAGTCCTACGAGCAGTACTTC.

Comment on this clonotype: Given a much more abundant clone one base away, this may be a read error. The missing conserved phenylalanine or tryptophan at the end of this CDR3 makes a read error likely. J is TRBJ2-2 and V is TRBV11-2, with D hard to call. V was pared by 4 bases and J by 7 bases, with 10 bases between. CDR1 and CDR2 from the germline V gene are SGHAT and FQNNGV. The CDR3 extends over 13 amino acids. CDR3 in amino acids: CASSSDRVGELFL. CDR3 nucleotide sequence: TGTGCCAGCAGCTCCGACCGGGTCGGGGAGCTGTTTCTT.

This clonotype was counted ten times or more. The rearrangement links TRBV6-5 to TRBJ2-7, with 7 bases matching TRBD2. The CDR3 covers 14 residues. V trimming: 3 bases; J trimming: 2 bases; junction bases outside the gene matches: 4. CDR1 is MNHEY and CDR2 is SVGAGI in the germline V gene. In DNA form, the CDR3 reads TGTGCCAGCAGTTATAGTCGGGAGGCCTACGAGCAGTACTTC. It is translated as CASSYSREAYEQYF.

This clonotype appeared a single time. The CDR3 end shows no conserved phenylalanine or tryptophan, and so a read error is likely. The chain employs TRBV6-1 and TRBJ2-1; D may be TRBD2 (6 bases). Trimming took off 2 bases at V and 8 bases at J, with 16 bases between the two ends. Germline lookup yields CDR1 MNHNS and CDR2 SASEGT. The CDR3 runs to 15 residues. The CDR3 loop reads CASSELRRVGYEQFY. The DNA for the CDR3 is TGTGCCAGCAGTGAATTACGGAGGGTAGGTTATGAGCAGTTCTAC.

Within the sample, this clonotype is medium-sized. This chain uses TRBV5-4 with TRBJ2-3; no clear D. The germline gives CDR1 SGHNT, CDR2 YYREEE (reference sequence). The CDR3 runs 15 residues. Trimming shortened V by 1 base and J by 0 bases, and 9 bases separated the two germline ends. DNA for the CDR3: TGTGCCAGCAGCTTGAGAGGAATTAGCACAGATACGCAGTATTTT. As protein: CASSLRGISTDTQYF.

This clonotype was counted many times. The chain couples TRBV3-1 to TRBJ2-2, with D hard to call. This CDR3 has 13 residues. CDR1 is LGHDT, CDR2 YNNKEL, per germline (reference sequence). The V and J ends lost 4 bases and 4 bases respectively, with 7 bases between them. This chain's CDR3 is CASSPSPTGELFF. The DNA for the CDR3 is TGTGCCAGCAGCCCTTCCCCCACCGGGGAGCTGTTTTTT.

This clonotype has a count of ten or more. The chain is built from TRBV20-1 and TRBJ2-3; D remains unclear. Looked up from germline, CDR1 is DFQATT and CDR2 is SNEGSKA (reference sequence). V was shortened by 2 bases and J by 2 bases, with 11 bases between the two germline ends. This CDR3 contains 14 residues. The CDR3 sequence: CSARKSGITDTQYF. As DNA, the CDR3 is TGCAGTGCTAGAAAGTCCGGAATCACAGATACGCAGTATTTT.

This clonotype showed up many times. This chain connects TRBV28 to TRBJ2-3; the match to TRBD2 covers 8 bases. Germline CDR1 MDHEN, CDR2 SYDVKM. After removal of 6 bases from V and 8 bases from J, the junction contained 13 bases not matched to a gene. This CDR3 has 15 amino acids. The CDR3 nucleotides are TGTGCCAGCAGCCCCTCGGGGGGGCTGACGGGTACGCAGTATTTT. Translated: CASSPSGGLTGTQYF.

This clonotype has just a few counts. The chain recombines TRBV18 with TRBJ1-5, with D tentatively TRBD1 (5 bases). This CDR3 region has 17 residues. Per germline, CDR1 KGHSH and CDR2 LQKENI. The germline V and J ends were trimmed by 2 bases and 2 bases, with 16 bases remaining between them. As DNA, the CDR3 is TGTGCCAGCTCACCAGGCCCCCTGGGGCCGGGCAATCAGCCCCAGCATTTT. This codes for CASSPGPLGPGNQPQHF.

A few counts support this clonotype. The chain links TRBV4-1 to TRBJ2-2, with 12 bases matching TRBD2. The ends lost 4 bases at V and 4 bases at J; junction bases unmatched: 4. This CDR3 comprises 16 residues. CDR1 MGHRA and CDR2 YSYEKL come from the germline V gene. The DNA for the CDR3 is TGCGCCAGCAGCCGAAGGACTAGCGGGGCCACCGGGGAGCTGTTTTTT. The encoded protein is CASSRRTSGATGELFF.

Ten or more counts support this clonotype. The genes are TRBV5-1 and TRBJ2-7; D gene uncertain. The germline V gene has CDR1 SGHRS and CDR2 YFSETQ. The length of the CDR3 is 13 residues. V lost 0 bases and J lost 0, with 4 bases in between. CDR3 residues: CASSLGASYEQYF. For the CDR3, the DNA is TGCGCCAGCAGCTTGGGGGCCTCCTACGAGCAGTACTTC.

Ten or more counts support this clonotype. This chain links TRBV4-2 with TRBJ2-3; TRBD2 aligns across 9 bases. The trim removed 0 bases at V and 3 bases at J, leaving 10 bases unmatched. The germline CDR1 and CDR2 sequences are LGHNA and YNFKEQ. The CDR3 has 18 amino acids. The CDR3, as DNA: TGTGCCAGCAGCCAAGATCGGGCTAGCGGGACTAGGACAGATACGCAGTATTTT. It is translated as CASSQDRASGTRTDTQYF.

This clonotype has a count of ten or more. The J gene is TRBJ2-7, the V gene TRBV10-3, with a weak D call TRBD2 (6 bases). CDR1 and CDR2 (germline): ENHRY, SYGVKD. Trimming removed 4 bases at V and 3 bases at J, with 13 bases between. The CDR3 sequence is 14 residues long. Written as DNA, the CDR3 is TGTGCCATCAGTGTATTCGGGACTCACTACGAGCAGTACTTC. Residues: CAISVFGTHYEQYF.

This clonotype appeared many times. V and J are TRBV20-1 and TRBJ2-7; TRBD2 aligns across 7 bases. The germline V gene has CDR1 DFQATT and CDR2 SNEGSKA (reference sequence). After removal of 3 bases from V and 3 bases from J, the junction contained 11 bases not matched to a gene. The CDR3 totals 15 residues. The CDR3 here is CSASVAGADFYEQYF. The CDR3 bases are TGCAGTGCTAGTGTCGCGGGAGCAGATTTCTACGAGCAGTACTTC.

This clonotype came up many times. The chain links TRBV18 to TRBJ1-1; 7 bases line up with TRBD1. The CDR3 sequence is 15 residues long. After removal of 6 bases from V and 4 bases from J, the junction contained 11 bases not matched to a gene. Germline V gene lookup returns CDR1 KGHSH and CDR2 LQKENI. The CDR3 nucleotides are TGTGCCAGCTCGCCGAAGGGGGCGCTTGGCACTGAAGCTTTCTTT. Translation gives CASSPKGALGTEAFF.

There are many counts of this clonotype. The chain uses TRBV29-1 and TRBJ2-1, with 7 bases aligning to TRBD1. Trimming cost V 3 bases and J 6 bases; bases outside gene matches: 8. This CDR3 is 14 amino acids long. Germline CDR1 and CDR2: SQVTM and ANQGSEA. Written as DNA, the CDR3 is TGCAGCGTTGAGGTTCCCGGGACAGTCAATGAGCAGTTCTTC. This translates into CSVEVPGTVNEQFF.

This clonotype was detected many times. The CDR3 DNA reads as TGTGCCAGCAGCTTAGGCCCGACGACAGGGAACTATGGCTACACCTTC. This gives the protein CASSLGPTTGNYGYTF. This rearrangement joins TRBV7-9 to TRBJ1-2; 7 nucleotides match TRBD1. The V gene's germline CDR1 is SEHNR and CDR2 FQNEAQ (reference sequence). This CDR3 contains 16 residues. J gave up 2 bases and V 1 base, and 7 bases lay outside the gene matches.

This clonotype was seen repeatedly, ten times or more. The CDR3 region is CASSPRQSSNQPQHF. CDR3 coding DNA: TGTGCCAGCAGCCCCCGACAGAGTAGCAATCAGCCCCAGCATTTT. The chain links TRBV12-3 or TRBV12-4 to TRBJ1-5; tentatively, D is TRBD1 (5 bases). This CDR3 has 15 amino acids. Trimming left V 6 bases short and J 0 bases short, with 12 bases between.

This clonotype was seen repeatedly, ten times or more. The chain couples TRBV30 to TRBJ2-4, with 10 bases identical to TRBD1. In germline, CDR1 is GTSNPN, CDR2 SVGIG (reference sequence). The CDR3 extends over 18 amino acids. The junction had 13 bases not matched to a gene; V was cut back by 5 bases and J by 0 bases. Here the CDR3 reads CAWDGTGVRAIAKNIQYF. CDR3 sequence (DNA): TGTGCCTGGGATGGGACAGGGGTCCGGGCCATAGCCAAAAACATTCAGTACTTC.